These 21 T cell receptor beta chains originate from one sample sequenced in a study of blood T cell repertoires in COVID-19. Generated by immunoSEQ multiplex PCR, the TCRdb table keeps only in-frame clones and is missing some. Counted here are more than 200,000 clones, more than 85% occurring once; the ten biggest clones make up roughly 10%. Source material: peripheral blood. These receptors all stem from a woman aged 45-65 years with COVID-19, enrolled during active disease.

V usage is TRBV2 and J usage is TRBJ2-3, with 8 bases matching TRBD1. Germline V CDR1 and CDR2: SNHLY, FYNNEI. The CDR3 sequence is 16 residues long. The V gene end was trimmed by 5 bases and the J gene end by 6 bases; junction bases not matched to a gene: 13. The CDR3 sequence: CASSYDRGSLLDTQYF. The CDR3 DNA reads TGTGCCAGCAGTTACGACAGGGGATCATTACTTGATACGCAGTATTTT.

V gene TRBV6-2 or TRBV6-3 combines with J gene TRBJ1-1; D might be TRBD1 (6 bases). V shed 4 bases and J shed 1 base, with 19 bases lying between them. Germline CDR1 and CDR2: MNHEY and SVGEGT. The CDR3 spans 17 residues. The CDR3 nucleotides read TGTGCCAGCAGTTTCGGTGGAAACCGAGGGGGGAACACTGAAGCTTTCTTT. The encoded protein is CASSFGGNRGGNTEAFF.

This rearrangement joins TRBV6-5 to TRBJ2-1; the match to TRBD2 covers 15 bases. Germline assignment: CDR1 MNHEY and CDR2 SVGAGI. The CDR3 runs 15 residues. After removal of 2 bases from V and 9 bases from J, the junction contained 2 bases not matched to a gene. CDR3: CASSYKGLAGGEQFF. The DNA for the CDR3 is TGTGCCAGCAGTTACAAGGGACTAGCGGGGGGTGAGCAGTTCTTC.

The table lists this clone with a count of one. V gene TRBV5-5 combines with J gene TRBJ2-1, with TRBD1 matching over 8 bases. This CDR3 has 15 residues. J gave up 8 bases and V 2 bases, and 9 bases lay outside the gene matches. Germline V gives CDR1 SGHKS, CDR2 YYEKEE (reference sequence). The CDR3 bases are TGTGCCAGCAGCTTTCAGGGGGCTATGGAGGATGAGCAGTTCTTC. This codes for CASSFQGAMEDEQFF.

V and J are TRBV2 and TRBJ2-3, with D possibly matching TRBD2 (7 bases). The CDR3 is 14 residues long. V was trimmed by 8 bases and J by 5 bases, leaving 17 bases between them. The germline CDR1 and CDR2 sequences are SNHLY and FYNNEI. This CDR3 reads CASSGGGGGDTQYF. CDR3 DNA sequence: TGTGCCAGCTCTGGAGGGGGGGGCGGAGATACGCAGTATTTT.

This rearrangement joins TRBV6-6 to TRBJ1-2; 7 nucleotides agree with TRBD1. The CDR3 extends over 13 amino acids. Trimming removed 4 bases from V and 8 bases from J; junction bases left unmatched: 7. Germline V gene sequence: CDR1 MNHNY, CDR2 SVGAGI (reference sequence). For the CDR3, the DNA is TGTGCCAGCAGTTCCATGACAGGGCCAGGCTACACCTTC. Its protein is CASSSMTGPGYTF.

This chain joins TRBV14 and TRBJ2-1; no clear D gene. Trimming took 1 base from V and 7 from J, leaving 5 bases between them. Per germline, CDR1 SGHDN and CDR2 FVKESK. The CDR3 contains 12 residues. CDR3 nucleotides: TGTGCCAGCAGCCAAGTATTTAATGAGCAGTTCTTC. Translation gives CASSQVFNEQFF.

The rearrangement joins TRBV5-4 to TRBJ2-5; perhaps TRBD2 as D (6 bases). Trimming removed 3 bases from V and 7 bases from J, with 16 bases in between. The CDR3 contains 14 residues. From germline, CDR1 is SGHNT and CDR2 YYREEE (reference sequence). The CDR3 loop reads CASSYRGAGGTQYF. For the CDR3, the DNA is TGTGCCAGCAGCTACCGCGGGGCCGGGGGGACCCAGTACTTC. Together with reference TRBV5-4 and TRBJ2-5, the CDR3 gives the full variable domain: ETGVTQSPTHLIKTRGQQVTLRCSSQSGHNTVSWYQQALGQGPQFIFQYYREEENGRGNFPPRFSGLQFPNYSSELNVNALELDDSALYLCASSYRGAGGTQYFGPGTRLLVL.

This chain connects TRBV7-2 to TRBJ1-1; D not resolved. The germline V gene encodes CDR1 SGHTA and CDR2 FQGNSA. Between the trimmed V and J ends, which lost 7 bases and 0 bases, there was a span of 15 bases. The CDR3 has 15 amino acids. The CDR3 loop reads CASTLLLDVNTEAFF. CDR3 DNA sequence: TGTGCCAGCACCCTCCTACTAGACGTGAACACTGAAGCTTTCTTT.

The V gene is TRBV7-8, the J gene TRBJ1-6; D gene uncertain. This CDR3 comprises 12 residues. Germline-derived CDR1 and CDR2 are SGHVS and FQNEAQ. The V end was cut by 5 bases, the J end by 13 bases, with 12 bases between. The CDR3 loop is CASSPPRGPLHF. DNA for the CDR3: TGTGCCAGCAGCCCGCCCAGAGGGCCCCTCCACTTT.

The DNA for the CDR3 is TGTGCCAGCAGCTCCGTAGCGGGGGGTACCTACGAGCAGTACTTC. Protein sequence: CASSSVAGGTYEQYF. The rearrangement uses TRBV7-8 and TRBJ2-7, with 10 bases lining up with TRBD2. The length of the CDR3 is 15 residues. J gave up 2 bases and V 4 bases, and 5 bases lay outside the gene matches. Germline-derived CDR1 and CDR2 are SGHVS and FQNEAQ.

This chain connects TRBV19 to TRBJ2-2, with 7 bases that match TRBD1. The CDR3 contains 18 residues. Germline CDR1 LNHDA, CDR2 SQIVND (reference sequence). V dropped 6 bases and J dropped 3; count of bases not matched to a gene: 16. Here the CDR3 DNA reads TGTGCCAGTAGATGGGGCAGGGGGTCGAGGTTCGACACCGGGGAGCTGTTTTTT. It yields the protein CASRWGRGSRFDTGELFF.

This chain joins TRBV5-1 and TRBJ2-3, with 14 bases lining up with TRBD2. The CDR3 sequence is 16 residues long. Germline V lookup: CDR1 SGHRS, CDR2 YFSETQ. V was pared by 4 bases and J by 6 bases, with 7 bases of the junction left unmatched. CDR3 protein: CASSPGLAGGSDTQYF. As DNA, the CDR3 is TGCGCCAGCAGCCCAGGACTAGCGGGGGGTTCGGATACGCAGTATTTT.

This rearrangement joins TRBV11-3 to TRBJ2-2; TRBD2 aligns across 11 bases. Germline lookup yields CDR1 SGHNT and CDR2 YENEEA. Germline trimming cut 3 bases from V and 1 base from J; bases unmatched to any gene: 4. The CDR3 totals 17 residues. CDR3 protein: CASSFATSGGNTGELFF. DNA for the CDR3: TGTGCCAGCAGCTTCGCTACTAGCGGGGGGAACACCGGGGAGCTGTTTTTT.

The V call is TRBV27, the J call TRBJ1-2; D is unresolved. The CDR3 spans 14 residues. In germline, CDR1 is MNHEY, CDR2 SMNVEV (reference sequence). V lost 3 bases, J lost 2 bases, and 10 bases lay in between. The CDR3: CASSFAPQNYGYTF. The CDR3 region has the DNA TGTGCCAGCAGTTTCGCCCCGCAGAACTATGGCTACACCTTC.

V is TRBV24-1 and J is TRBJ2-7, with D maybe TRBD2 (6 bases). V lost 12 bases and J lost 7, with 18 bases in between. This CDR3 has 12 residues. CDR1 and CDR2 (germline): KGHDR, SFDVKD. The CDR3 is CASPAGAGEQYV. Here the CDR3 DNA reads TGTGCCTCTCCAGCGGGCGCGGGTGAGCAGTACGTC.

This rearrangement joins TRBV11-2 to TRBJ1-1; 8 bases match TRBD1. This CDR3 has 11 residues. V lost 5 bases, J lost 10 bases, and 3 bases stayed unmatched. Germline-derived CDR1 and CDR2 are SGHAT and FQNNGV. CDR3 nucleotide sequence: TGTGCCAGCAGCGAAGACAGGGGAGCTTTCTTT. Its translation is CASSEDRGAFF.

This chain links TRBV19 with TRBJ1-6; D is perhaps TRBD1 (5 bases). This CDR3 contains 13 residues. From germline, CDR1 is LNHDA and CDR2 SQIVND (reference sequence). Trimming removed 5 bases from V and 10 bases from J, with 12 bases in between. The CDR3 DNA follows: TGTGCCAGTAGTCCCGGGGGGATATCACCCCTCCACTTT. This gives the protein CASSPGGISPLHF. Drawing the rest from reference TRBV19 and TRBJ1-6, the complete variable domain is DGGITQSPKYLFRKEGQNVTLSCEQNLNHDAMYWYRQDPGQGLRLIYYSQIVNDFQKGDIAEGYSVSREKKESFPLTVTSAQKNPTAFYLCASSPGGISPLHFGNGTRLTVT.

CDR3 amino acids: CASSEFGTVSYEQYF. In DNA form, the CDR3 reads TGTGCCAGCAGTGAATTCGGGACAGTCTCCTACGAGCAGTACTTC. The V gene is TRBV25-1, the J gene TRBJ2-7, with 7 bases aligning to TRBD1. The CDR3 length is 15 residues. Germline V lookup: CDR1 MGHDK, CDR2 SYGVNS. V lost 1 base to trimming and J lost 0 bases; unmatched junction nucleotides: 3.

J is TRBJ2-7 and V is TRBV5-8; 12 nucleotides align to TRBD2. The CDR3 loop spans 18 amino acids. Germline V lookup: CDR1 SGHTS, CDR2 YDEGEE. J lost 0 bases, V lost 4 bases, and 11 bases had no gene match. The DNA of the CDR3 is TGTGCCAGCAGCCTCGGACTAGCGGGGCCGAGGAGCTCCTACGAGCAGTACTTC. Protein: CASSLGLAGPRSSYEQYF.

This rearrangement joins TRBV4-1 to TRBJ1-6, with D possibly being TRBD1 (5 bases). The CDR3 runs to 16 residues. V lost 4 bases and J lost 9, with 19 bases in between. Germline V CDR1 and CDR2: MGHRA, YSYEKL. This CDR3 reads CASSPRELTDGSPLHF. CDR3 coding DNA: TGCGCCAGCAGCCCTCGAGAGTTGACAGACGGTTCACCCCTCCACTTT.